This TCR beta chain derives from a study of metastatic and nonmetastatic thyroid tumors. Findings of the study overall: The reported finding was significantly higher TCR beta diversity in malignant thyroid tumors relative to benign nodules, in blood and tumor.

This CDR3 is built from 12 residues. Between the trimmed V and J ends, which lost 6 bases and 7 bases, there was a span of 10 bases. TCRdb re-processed the PCR reads through MiXCR. The data contain about 30,000 clones, 20% to 30% of them singletons. No treatment of any kind had been given to any patient before thyroid surgery. This clone was seen many times. Its target is not known. This receptor was identified in a female donor with papillary thyroid cancer or a benign thyroid nodule (not recorded which). Some clones in this sample may be carry-over from other donors' samples. The sample taken for sequencing was blood. The chain combines TRBV12-3 or TRBV12-4 with TRBJ1-5; D unresolved. The CDR3 sequence is CASSDPGQPQHF. CDR3 coding DNA: TGTGCCAGCAGCGACCCAGGCCAGCCCCAGCATTTT.